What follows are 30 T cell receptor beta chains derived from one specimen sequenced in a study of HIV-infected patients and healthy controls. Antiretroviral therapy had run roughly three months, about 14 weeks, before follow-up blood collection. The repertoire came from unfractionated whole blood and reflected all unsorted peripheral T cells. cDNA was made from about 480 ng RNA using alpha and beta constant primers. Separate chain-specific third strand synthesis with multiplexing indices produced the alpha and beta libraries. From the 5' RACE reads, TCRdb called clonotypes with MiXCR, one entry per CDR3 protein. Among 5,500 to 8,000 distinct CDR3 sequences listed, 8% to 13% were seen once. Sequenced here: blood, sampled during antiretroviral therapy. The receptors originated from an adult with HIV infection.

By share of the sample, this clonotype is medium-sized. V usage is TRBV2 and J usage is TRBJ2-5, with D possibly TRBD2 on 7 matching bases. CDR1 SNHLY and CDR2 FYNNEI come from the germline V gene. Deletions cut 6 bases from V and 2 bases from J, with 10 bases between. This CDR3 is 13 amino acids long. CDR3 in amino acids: CASSGGRQETQYF. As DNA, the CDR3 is TGTGCCAGCAGCGGGGGGCGTCAAGAGACCCAGTACTTC.

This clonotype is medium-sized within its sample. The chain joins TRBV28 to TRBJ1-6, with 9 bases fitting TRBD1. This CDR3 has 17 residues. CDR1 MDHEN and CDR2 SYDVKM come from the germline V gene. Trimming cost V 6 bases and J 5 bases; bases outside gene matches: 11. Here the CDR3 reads CASSSPGQGGNNSPLHF. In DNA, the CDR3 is TGTGCCAGCAGCTCACCGGGACAGGGTGGAAATAATTCACCCCTCCACTTT.

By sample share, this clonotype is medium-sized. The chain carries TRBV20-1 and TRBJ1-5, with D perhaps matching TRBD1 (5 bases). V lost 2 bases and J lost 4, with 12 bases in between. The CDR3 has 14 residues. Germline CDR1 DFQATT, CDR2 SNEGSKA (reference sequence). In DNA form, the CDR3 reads TGCAGTGCTAGAATTGGGGCAGAGAATCAGCCCCAGCATTTT. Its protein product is CSARIGAENQPQHF.

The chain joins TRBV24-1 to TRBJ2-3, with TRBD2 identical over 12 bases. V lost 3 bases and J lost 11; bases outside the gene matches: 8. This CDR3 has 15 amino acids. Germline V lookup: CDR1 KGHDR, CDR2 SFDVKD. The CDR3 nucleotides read TGTGCCACCAGTGATCCAGGGACTAGCGGGCGGAGGCAGTATTTT. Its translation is CATSDPGTSGRRQYF.

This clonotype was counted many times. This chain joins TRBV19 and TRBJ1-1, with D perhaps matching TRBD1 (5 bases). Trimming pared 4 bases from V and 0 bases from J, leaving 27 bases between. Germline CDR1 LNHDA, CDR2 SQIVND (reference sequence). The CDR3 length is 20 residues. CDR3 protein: CASSTERVSGRINLNTEAFF. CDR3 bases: TGTGCCAGTAGTACCGAACGAGTCTCGGGACGTATAAACCTGAACACTGAAGCTTTCTTT.

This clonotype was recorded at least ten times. CDR3 DNA sequence: TGTGCCAGCAAAGGGTCATCCGGGCTTTTCTATGGCTACACCTTC. Its translation: CASKGSSGLFYGYTF. The chain is built from TRBV18 and TRBJ1-2; D ambiguous. The CDR3 is made up of 15 amino acids. Trimming cost V 8 bases and J 4 bases, with 20 bases left between them. The germline V gene encodes CDR1 KGHSH and CDR2 LQKENI. The whole variable domain, remainder taken from reference TRBV18 and TRBJ1-2, is NAGVMQNPRHLVRRRGQEARLRCSPMKGHSHVYWYRQLPEEGLKFMVYLQKENIIDESGMPKERFSAEFPKEGPSILRIQQVVRGDSAAYFCASKGSSGLFYGYTFGSGTRLTVV.

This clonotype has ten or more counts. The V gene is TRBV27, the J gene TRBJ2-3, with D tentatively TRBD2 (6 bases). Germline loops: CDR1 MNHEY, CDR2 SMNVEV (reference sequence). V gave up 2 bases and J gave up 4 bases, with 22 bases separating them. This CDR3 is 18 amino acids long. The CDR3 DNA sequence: TGTGCCAGCAGTTTAGGGAAGGTTGCTAGCGTTTTTGCAGATACGCAGTATTTT. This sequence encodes CASSLGKVASVFADTQYF.

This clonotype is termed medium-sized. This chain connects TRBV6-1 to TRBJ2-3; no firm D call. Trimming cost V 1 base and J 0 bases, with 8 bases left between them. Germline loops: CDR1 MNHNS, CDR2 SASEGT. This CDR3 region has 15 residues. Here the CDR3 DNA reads TGTGCCAGCAGTGAAGGGACGACTAGCACAGATACGCAGTATTTT. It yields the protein CASSEGTTSTDTQYF.

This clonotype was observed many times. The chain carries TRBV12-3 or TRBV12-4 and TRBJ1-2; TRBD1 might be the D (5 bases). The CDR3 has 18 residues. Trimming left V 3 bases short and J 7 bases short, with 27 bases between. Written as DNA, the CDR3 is TGTGCCAGCAGTTTGCGGCCTGAGTCCGGGGGATTCGACCCTGGCTACACCTTC. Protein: CASSLRPESGGFDPGYTF.

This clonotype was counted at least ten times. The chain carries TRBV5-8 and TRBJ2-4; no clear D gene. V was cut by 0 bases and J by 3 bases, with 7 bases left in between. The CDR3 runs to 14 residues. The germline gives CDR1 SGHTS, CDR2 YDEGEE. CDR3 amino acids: CASSLGVYKNIQYF. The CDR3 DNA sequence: TGTGCCAGCAGCTTGGGGGTGTACAAAAACATTCAGTACTTC.

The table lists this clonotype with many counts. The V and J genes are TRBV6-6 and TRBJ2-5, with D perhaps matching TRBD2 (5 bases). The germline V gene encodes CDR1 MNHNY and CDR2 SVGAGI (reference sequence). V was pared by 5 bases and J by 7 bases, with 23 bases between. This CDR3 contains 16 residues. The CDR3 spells CASSRGEARRSGTQYF. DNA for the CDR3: TGTGCCAGCAGTCGAGGCGAGGCCAGGAGGTCTGGGACCCAGTACTTC.

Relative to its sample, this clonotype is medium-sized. The CDR3 DNA is TGCAGCGTTGAACCCTTGGACCAACCGACAGATACGCAGTATTTT. It specifies CSVEPLDQPTDTQYF. The chain uses TRBV29-1 and TRBJ2-3; D gene uncertain. Germline CDR1 and CDR2: SQVTM and ANQGSEA. Trimming removed 2 bases at V and 3 bases at J, with 15 bases between. CDR3 size: 15 residues.

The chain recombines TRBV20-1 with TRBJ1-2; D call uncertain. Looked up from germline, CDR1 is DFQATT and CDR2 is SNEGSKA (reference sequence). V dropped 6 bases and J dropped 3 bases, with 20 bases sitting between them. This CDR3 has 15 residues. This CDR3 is CSARRYTRLDYGYTF. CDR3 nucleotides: TGCAGTGCCCGAAGATATACGCGACTGGACTATGGCTACACCTTC.

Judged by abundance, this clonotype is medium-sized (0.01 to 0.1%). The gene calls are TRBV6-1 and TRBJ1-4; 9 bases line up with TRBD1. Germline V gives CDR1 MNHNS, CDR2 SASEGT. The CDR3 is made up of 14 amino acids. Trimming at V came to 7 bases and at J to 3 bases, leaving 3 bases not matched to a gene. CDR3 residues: CASIRQGANEKLFF. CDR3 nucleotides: TGTGCCAGCATCCGACAGGGGGCTAATGAAAAACTGTTTTTT.

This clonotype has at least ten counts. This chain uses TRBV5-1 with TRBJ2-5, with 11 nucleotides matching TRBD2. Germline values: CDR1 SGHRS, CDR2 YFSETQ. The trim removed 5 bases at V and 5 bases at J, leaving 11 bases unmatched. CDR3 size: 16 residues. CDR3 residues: CASSSRLAGNLETQYF. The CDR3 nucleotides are TGCGCCAGCAGTTCCAGACTAGCGGGGAATTTGGAGACCCAGTACTTC.

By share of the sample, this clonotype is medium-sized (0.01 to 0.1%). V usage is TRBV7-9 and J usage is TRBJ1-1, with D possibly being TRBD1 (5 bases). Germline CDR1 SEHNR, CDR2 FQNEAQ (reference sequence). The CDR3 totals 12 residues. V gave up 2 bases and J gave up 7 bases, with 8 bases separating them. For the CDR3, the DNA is TGTGCCAGCAGCTTACTAGGGGATGAAGCTTTCTTT. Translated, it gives CASSLLGDEAFF.

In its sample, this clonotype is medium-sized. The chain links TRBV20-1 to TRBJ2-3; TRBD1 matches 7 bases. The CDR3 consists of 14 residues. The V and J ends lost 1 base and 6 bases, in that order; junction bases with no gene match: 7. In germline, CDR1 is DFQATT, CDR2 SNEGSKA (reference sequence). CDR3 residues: CSARGERGRDTQYF. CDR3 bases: TGCAGTGCTAGAGGGGAGAGGGGGCGCGATACGCAGTATTTT.

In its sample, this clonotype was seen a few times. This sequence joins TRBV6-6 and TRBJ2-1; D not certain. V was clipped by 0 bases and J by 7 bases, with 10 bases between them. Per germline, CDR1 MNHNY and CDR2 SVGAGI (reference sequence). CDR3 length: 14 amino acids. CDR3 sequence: CASSYSKVGNEQFF. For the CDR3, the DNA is TGTGCCAGCAGTTACTCGAAAGTAGGGAATGAGCAGTTCTTC.

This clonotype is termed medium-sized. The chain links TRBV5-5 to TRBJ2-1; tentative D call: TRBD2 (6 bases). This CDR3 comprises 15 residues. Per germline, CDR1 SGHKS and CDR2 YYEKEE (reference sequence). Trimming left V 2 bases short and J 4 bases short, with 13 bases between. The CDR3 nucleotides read TGTGCCAGCAGCTTCACTGGGGGGAGATACAATGAGCAGTTCTTC. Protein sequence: CASSFTGGRYNEQFF.

The CDR3 sequence: CASSLGRGGSYEQYF. CDR3 DNA: TGTGCCAGCAGTTTGGGCAGGGGCGGTTCCTACGAGCAGTACTTC. The J gene is TRBJ2-7, the V gene TRBV27, with D possibly TRBD1 on 6 matching bases. V was cut by 3 bases and J by 1 base, with 13 bases left in between. Germline V gene lookup returns CDR1 MNHEY and CDR2 SMNVEV (reference sequence). The CDR3 extends over 15 amino acids.

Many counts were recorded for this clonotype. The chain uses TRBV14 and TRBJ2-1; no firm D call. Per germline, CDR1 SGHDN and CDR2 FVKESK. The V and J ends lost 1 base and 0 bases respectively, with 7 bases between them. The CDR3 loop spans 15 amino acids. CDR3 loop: CASSQGWHSYNEQFF. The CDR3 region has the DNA TGTGCCAGCAGCCAAGGATGGCACTCCTACAATGAGCAGTTCTTC.

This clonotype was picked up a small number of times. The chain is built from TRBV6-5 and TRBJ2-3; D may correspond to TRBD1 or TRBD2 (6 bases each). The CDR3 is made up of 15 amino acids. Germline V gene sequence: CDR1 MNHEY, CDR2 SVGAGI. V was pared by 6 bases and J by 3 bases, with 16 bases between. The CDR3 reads CASSQRGAETDTQYF. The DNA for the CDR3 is TGTGCCAGCAGCCAAAGGGGGGCCGAGACAGATACGCAGTATTTT.

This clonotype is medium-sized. The CDR3 sequence is CASSLQGMNTEAFF. CDR3 coding DNA: TGTGCCAGCAGTTTACAGGGCATGAACACTGAAGCTTTCTTT. The chain couples TRBV12-3 or TRBV12-4 to TRBJ1-1, with D possibly matching TRBD1 (5 bases). CDR3 length: 14 residues. V lost 2 bases and J 0 bases, leaving 7 bases between the germline ends.

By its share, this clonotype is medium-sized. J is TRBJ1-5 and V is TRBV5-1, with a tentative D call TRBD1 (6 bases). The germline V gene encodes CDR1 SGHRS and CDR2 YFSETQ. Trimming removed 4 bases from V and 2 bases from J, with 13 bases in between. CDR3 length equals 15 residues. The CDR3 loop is CASSPNAGGNQPQHF. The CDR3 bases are TGCGCCAGCAGCCCGAACGCAGGGGGCAATCAGCCCCAGCATTTT. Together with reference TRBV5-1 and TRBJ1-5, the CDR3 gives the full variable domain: KAGVTQTPRYLIKTRGQQVTLSCSPISGHRSVSWYQQTPGQGLQFLFEYFSETQRNKGNFPGRFSGRQFSNSRSEMNVSTLELGDSALYLCASSPNAGGNQPQHFGDGTRLSIL.

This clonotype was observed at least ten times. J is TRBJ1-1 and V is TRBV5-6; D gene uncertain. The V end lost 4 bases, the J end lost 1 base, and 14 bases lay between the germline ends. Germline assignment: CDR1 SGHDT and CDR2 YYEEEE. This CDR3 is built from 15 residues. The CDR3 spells CASSTGPRQNTEAFF. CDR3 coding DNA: TGTGCCAGCAGCACCGGCCCCAGGCAGAACACTGAAGCTTTCTTT.

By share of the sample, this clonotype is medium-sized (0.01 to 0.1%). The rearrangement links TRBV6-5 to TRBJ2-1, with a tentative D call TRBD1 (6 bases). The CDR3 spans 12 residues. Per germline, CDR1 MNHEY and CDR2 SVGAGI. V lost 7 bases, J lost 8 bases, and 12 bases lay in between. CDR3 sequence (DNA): TGTGCCAGCAACAGACAGGATCATGAGCAGTTCTTC. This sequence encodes CASNRQDHEQFF.

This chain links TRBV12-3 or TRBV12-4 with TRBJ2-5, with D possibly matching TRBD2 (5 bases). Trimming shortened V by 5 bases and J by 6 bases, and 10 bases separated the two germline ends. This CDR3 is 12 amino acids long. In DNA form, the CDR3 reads TGTGCCAGCAGTATTGACTACCAGACCCAGTACTTC. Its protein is CASSIDYQTQYF.

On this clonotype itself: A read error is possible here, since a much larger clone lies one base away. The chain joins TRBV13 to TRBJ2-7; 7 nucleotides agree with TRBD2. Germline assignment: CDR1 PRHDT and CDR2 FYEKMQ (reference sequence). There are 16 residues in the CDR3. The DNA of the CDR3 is TGTGCCGGCAGCCTGTCCCGCAGCGGGGCCTCCTACGAGCAGTACTTC. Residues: CAGSLSRSGASYEQYF.

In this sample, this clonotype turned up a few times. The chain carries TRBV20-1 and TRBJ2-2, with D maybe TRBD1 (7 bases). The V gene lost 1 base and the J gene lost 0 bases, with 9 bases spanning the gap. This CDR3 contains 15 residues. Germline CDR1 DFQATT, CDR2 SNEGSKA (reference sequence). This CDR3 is CSARGRGANTGELFF. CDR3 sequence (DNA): TGCAGTGCTAGAGGCAGGGGGGCGAACACCGGGGAGCTGTTTTTT.

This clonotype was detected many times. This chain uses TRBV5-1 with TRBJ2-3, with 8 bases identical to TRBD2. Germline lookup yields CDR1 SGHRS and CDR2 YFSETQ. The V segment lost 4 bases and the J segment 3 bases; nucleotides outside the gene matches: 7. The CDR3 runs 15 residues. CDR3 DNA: TGCGCCAGCAGCCCTACCGGGGGGGGTACAGATACGCAGTATTTT. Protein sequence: CASSPTGGGTDTQYF.